The 17 T cell receptor beta chains below all came from one sample that was sequenced in a study of cytomegalovirus exposure and HLA in healthy donors (dated by TCRdb to about 2017). To prepare the library, the immunoSEQ multiplex PCR assay was applied. For the multiplex PCR, a mixture combining 60 forward primers for TCR Vbeta segments and 13 reverse primers for TCR Jbeta segments was used. This immuneACCESS table, as held by TCRdb, lists in-frame sequences with V and J called but not all clones. Of the missing ones, under half trace to an unresolved V gene in checked studies; the others have no known cause. The sample table records about 140,000 clones; 70% to 80% of these occur just once. Around 2.4% of the sample is in the top ten clones. Sequences were obtained from PBMCs. The receptors stem from a woman under 30 in good health and CMV-seropositive.

As DNA, the CDR3 is TGTGCCAGTAGTAAAGGGGGGACAGGGACCAGGGAGCTGTTTTTT. As protein: CASSKGGTGTRELFF. The chain couples TRBV19 to TRBJ2-2, with TRBD1 matching 9 bases. This CDR3 is 15 amino acids long. Trimming at V came to 4 bases and at J to 9 bases, leaving 9 bases not matched to a gene. The V gene's germline CDR1 is LNHDA and CDR2 SQIVND (reference sequence). Full variable domain (missing parts from reference TRBV19 and TRBJ2-2): DGGITQSPKYLFRKEGQNVTLSCEQNLNHDAMYWYRQDPGQGLRLIYYSQIVNDFQKGDIAEGYSVSREKKESFPLTVTSAQKNPTAFYLCASSKGGTGTRELFFGEGSRLTVL.

The rearrangement uses TRBV9 and TRBJ2-7, with TRBD2 identical over 7 bases. The J segment lost 2 bases and the V segment lost 4 bases, leaving 9 bases of the junction unmatched. Germline V gene lookup returns CDR1 SGDLS and CDR2 YYNGEE. CDR3 length equals 15 residues. In DNA, the CDR3 is TGTGCCAGCAGCCCACTAACTGGGGGGGCCTACGAGCAGTACTTC. Translated: CASSPLTGGAYEQYF.

The gene calls are TRBV28 and TRBJ2-3; 9 bases map to TRBD2. The CDR3 runs 19 residues. The germline V gene encodes CDR1 MDHEN and CDR2 SYDVKM. V lost 4 bases, J lost 4 bases, and 18 bases stayed unmatched. For the CDR3, the DNA is TGTGCCAGCAGTTGGGGGCCCGGGACTAGCAGGGGGGCCTCAGATACGCAGTATTTT. Encoded protein: CASSWGPGTSRGASDTQYF.

The chain recombines TRBV14 with TRBJ2-7; 7 bases match TRBD2. V was clipped by 1 base and J by 0 bases; unmatched bases: 3. Germline CDR1 reads SGHDN; CDR2 reads FVKESK. The CDR3 extends over 15 amino acids. The CDR3 DNA sequence: TGTGCCAGCAGCCAAGTTGGCGGGAGCTCCTACGAGCAGTACTTC. Encoded protein: CASSQVGGSSYEQYF.

The chain has TRBV19 and TRBJ2-5, with 11 bases aligning to TRBD1. CDR1 is LNHDA, CDR2 SQIVND, per germline (reference sequence). V lost 5 bases, J lost 3 bases, and 8 bases stayed unmatched. This CDR3 has 16 residues. CDR3: CASSRGDRGIKETQYF. The CDR3 DNA reads TGTGCCAGTAGTCGCGGGGACAGGGGGATAAAAGAGACCCAGTACTTC.

The chain couples TRBV30 to TRBJ1-3; TRBD1 matches 8 bases. CDR1 and CDR2 (germline): GTSNPN, SVGIG (reference sequence). This CDR3 has 14 amino acids. V lost 1 base to trimming and J lost 5 bases; unmatched junction nucleotides: 4. Here the CDR3 DNA reads TGTGCCTGGAGTGGGACAGGGCATAGAAACACCATATATTTT. Protein product: CAWSGTGHRNTIYF.

This chain connects TRBV15 to TRBJ2-7; TRBD1 agrees at 9 bases. The CDR3 has 15 residues. Germline assignment: CDR1 LNHNV and CDR2 YYDKDF (reference sequence). Germline trimming cut 5 bases from V and 3 bases from J; bases unmatched to any gene: 8. CDR3 nucleotides: TGTGCCACCAGCGGAGGGACAGGGAAATTCTACGAGCAGTACTTC. Translated, it gives CATSGGTGKFYEQYF.

The V gene is TRBV19, the J gene TRBJ1-5, with TRBD1 identical over 10 bases. The V and J ends lost 6 bases and 10 bases, in that order; junction bases with no gene match: 9. From germline, CDR1 is LNHDA and CDR2 SQIVND (reference sequence). This CDR3 comprises 14 residues. This CDR3 reads CASSDRGRWSPQHF. CDR3 DNA: TGTGCCAGTAGCGACAGGGGGCGCTGGTCCCCCCAGCATTTT.

The rearrangement links TRBV9 to TRBJ2-6; possibly TRBD1 for D (6 bases). The CDR3 is 18 amino acids. Trimming pared 0 bases from V and 0 bases from J, leaving 13 bases between. Germline CDR1 reads SGDLS; CDR2 reads YYNGEE. The CDR3 DNA sequence: TGTGCCAGCAGCGTAGTAGGGGGAATGTACTCTGGGGCCAACGTCCTGACTTTC. Its protein is CASSVVGGMYSGANVLTF. The full variable domain, with the rest looked up from reference TRBV9 and TRBJ2-6, is DSGVTQTPKHLITATGQRVTLRCSPRSGDLSVYWYQQSLDQGLQFLIQYYNGEERAKGNILERFSAQQFPDLHSELNLSSLELGDSALYFCASSVVGGMYSGANVLTFGAGSRLTVL.

By sample fraction, this clone is medium-sized (0.01 to 0.1%). This sequence joins TRBV4-3 and TRBJ2-1; maybe TRBD1 (7 bases). V was shortened by 4 bases and J by 0 bases, with 19 bases between the two germline ends. The CDR3 has 18 amino acids. Germline lookup yields CDR1 LGHNA and CDR2 YSLEER. DNA for the CDR3: TGCGCCAGCAGCCCGGGTTTAGCAGGGGGGAGCTCCTACAATGAGCAGTTCTTC. This translates into CASSPGLAGGSSYNEQFF.

This clone appeared a few times. V gene TRBV19 combines with J gene TRBJ1-6; 9 bases line up with TRBD1. J lost 1 base, V lost 9 bases, and 10 bases had no gene match. Germline CDR1 and CDR2: LNHDA and SQIVND (reference sequence). CDR3 length: 17 amino acids. CDR3 region: CASPGQGKGSYNSPLHF. In DNA form, the CDR3 reads TGTGCCAGCCCGGGACAGGGTAAAGGTTCCTATAATTCACCCCTCCACTTT.

The rearrangement joins TRBV5-1 to TRBJ2-5; 13 nucleotides align to TRBD2. Germline trimming cut 4 bases from V and 3 bases from J; bases unmatched to any gene: 6. The germline V gene has CDR1 SGHRS and CDR2 YFSETQ. This CDR3 has 16 amino acids. The CDR3 reads CASSLGTSGAEETQYF. The CDR3 DNA is TGCGCCAGCAGCCTCGGGACTAGCGGGGCCGAAGAGACCCAGTACTTC.

The sample holds a few counts of this clone. This rearrangement joins TRBV5-1 to TRBJ2-1; 14 bases map to TRBD2. The J segment lost 8 bases and the V segment lost 0 bases, leaving 7 bases of the junction unmatched. The CDR3 is 17 residues long. Germline V gene data show CDR1 as SGHRS and CDR2 as YFSETQ. This chain's CDR3 is CASSLAGTSGGADEQFF. The CDR3 coding sequence is TGCGCCAGCAGCTTGGCCGGGACTAGCGGGGGAGCGGATGAGCAGTTCTTC.

The chain has TRBV5-6 and TRBJ2-7; 10 bases are a match to TRBD2. Germline V gene data show CDR1 as SGHDT and CDR2 as YYEEEE. The trim removed 4 bases at V and 5 bases at J, leaving 9 bases unmatched. This CDR3 has 15 amino acids. For the CDR3, the DNA is TGTGCCAGCAGCACCCAAGCGGGGGGGACTAACGAGCAGTACTTC. Translation gives CASSTQAGGTNEQYF.

The chain employs TRBV6-5 and TRBJ2-1; a possible D gene is TRBD2 (7 bases). Germline V gene lookup returns CDR1 MNHEY and CDR2 SVGAGI. Trimming took off 6 bases at V and 4 bases at J, with 13 bases between the two ends. CDR3 length equals 14 residues. CDR3 sequence: CASRERGGYNEQFF. The CDR3 DNA follows: TGTGCCAGCAGAGAGAGGGGGGGTTACAATGAGCAGTTCTTC.

V is TRBV30 and J is TRBJ1-1; D might be TRBD1 (6 bases). The CDR3 has 15 residues. Trimming took 0 bases from V and 10 from J, leaving 21 bases between them. The germline V gene encodes CDR1 GTSNPN and CDR2 SVGIG (reference sequence). CDR3 nucleotides: TGTGCCTGGAGTGTAAGGAGTGGGGACCCCAGGGGAGCTTTCTTT. This gives the protein CAWSVRSGDPRGAFF.

The chain links TRBV12-5 to TRBJ2-3; D not resolved. Germline V CDR1 and CDR2: LGHNT, FRNRAP. This CDR3 spans 14 amino acids. Trimming cost V 6 bases and J 1 base, with 11 bases left between them. The CDR3 region has the DNA TGTGCTAGTGGCTCTTGGGCTGGCACAGATACGCAGTATTTT. Translating it yields CASGSWAGTDTQYF.